The rows below give T cell receptor beta chains drawn from one sample of a study of memory CD4+ T cells and cytomegalovirus serostatus. The data were produced by immunoSEQ multiplex PCR, yet TCRdb's version contains in-frame clones alone and is incomplete. This table has roughly 48,000 clones, about three quarters appearing once. The material sequenced was memory CD4+ T cells from blood. These receptors were collected from an adult in good health and CMV-seropositive. Both conserved end residues are part of each CDR3. The D gene is left open where the match is weak. Some rows have no size entry. The others give once, few or many, or a class for an expanded clone.

d_call	j_call	v_call	clone_size	cdr3_aa	cdr3_nt
TRBD2	TRBJ2-3	TRBV5-4	NA	CAFPGGESGGSTDTQYF	TGTGCCTTTCCCGGGGGTGAGAGCGGGGGAAGCACAGATACGCAGTATTTT
TRBD2	TRBJ2-5	TRBV7-2	NA	CASSPSGVLLRETQYF	TGTGCTAGCAGTCCTAGCGGGGTACTACTAAGAGAGACCCAGTACTTC
NA	TRBJ2-2	TRBV27	NA	CASRRERGAGGELFF	TGTGCCAGTCGGAGGGAACGGGGGGCGGGCGGGGAGCTGTTTTTT
TRBD1	TRBJ2-1	TRBV7-2	once	CASSLGQGSALGRDNEQFF	TGTGCCAGCAGCTTGGGACAGGGGTCCGCCCTAGGCAGGGACAATGAGCAGTTCTTC
NA	TRBJ2-5	TRBV7-2	NA	CASSLSLGGAETQYF	TGTGCCAGCAGCTTAAGCCTGGGGGGTGCTGAGACCCAGTACTTC
NA	TRBJ1-2	TRBV7-3	NA	CASSQRGGYGYTF	TGTGCCAGCAGCCAGAGGGGGGGGTATGGCTACACCTTC
NA	TRBJ1-1	TRBV6-1	NA	CASDGRNMNTEAFF	TGTGCCAGCGATGGCCGCAACATGAACACTGAAGCTTTCTTT
NA	TRBJ1-5	TRBV28	NA	CASTLTSQGNQPQHF	TGTGCCAGCACTCTGACGTCACAGGGCAATCAGCCCCAGCATTTT
NA	TRBJ1-6	TRBV6-1	NA	CASSEESYSPLHF	TGTGCCAGCAGTGAAGAGAGCTATTCACCCCTCCACTTT
NA	TRBJ2-6	TRBV30	NA	CACLRRAGANVLTF	TGTGCCTGTCTTCGCCGGGCTGGGGCCAACGTCCTGACTTTC
NA	TRBJ1-1	TRBV2	few	CASSELPNTEAFF	TGTGCCAGCAGTGAGCTTCCCAACACTGAAGCTTTCTTT
NA	TRBJ1-3	TRBV7-6	NA	CASRTDSLANTIYF	TGTGCCAGCAGAACGGACAGTTTGGCAAACACCATATATTTT
TRBD1	TRBJ2-7	TRBV19	NA	CASSMKGQGTSYEQYF	TGTGCCAGTAGTATGAAGGGACAGGGCACTTCCTACGAGCAGTACTTC
TRBD2	TRBJ2-5	TRBV6-6	NA	CASSSSTSGKETQYF	TGTGCCAGCAGTTCCTCGACTAGCGGGAAAGAGACCCAGTACTTC
TRBD2	TRBJ2-7	TRBV19	NA	CASSIGAGYPTTKYF	TGTGCCAGTAGTATAGGAGCGGGATATCCTACGACGAAGTACTTC
TRBD2	TRBJ2-7	TRBV10-1	NA	CASSETSGVPTYEQYF	TGCGCCAGCAGTGAGACTAGCGGGGTCCCCACCTACGAGCAGTACTTC